This TCR beta chain comes out of a study of blood T cell repertoires in COVID-19. On the study more broadly: COVID-19 samples, acute and convalescent, were from the United States, Italy and Spain.

Original data processing: Amplifying reference gene primers gave estimates of nucleated cell counts. TCRdb keeps only in-frame clones here, not all; method: immunoSEQ multiplex PCR. V, J and clone size are taken as reported in that table, and D and trimming were inferred from the DNA itself. Here the sample spans approximately 210,000 clones, roughly 87% being singletons. Germline-derived CDR1 and CDR2 are SGHAT and FQNNGV. V lost 4 bases and J 1 base, leaving 10 bases between the germline ends. The CDR3 runs 14 residues. This rearrangement joins TRBV11-2 to TRBJ2-5, with TRBD1 as a possible D gene (6 bases). Sequences were obtained from peripheral blood. The clonotype was recovered from a man aged 40-49 years with active or convalescent COVID-19. This chain's CDR3 is CASSSWTVQETQYF. CDR3 in DNA: TGTGCCAGCAGCTCCTGGACAGTCCAAGAGACCCAGTACTTC.